This T cell receptor (beta chain) was obtained from a study of blood T cell repertoires in COVID-19 (dated by TCRdb to the early 2020s). Study-level background: Samples covering the acute and convalescent phases of COVID-19 were provided by collaborators in the United States, Italy and Spain. The samples were drawn from the first 160 participants of the ongoing ImmuneRACE study and from 950 to 1,500 subjects provided by 6 global collaborators. The repertoires were made available in a free public database intended to serve as a resource for research on the immune response to SARS-CoV-2. Sample metadata almost always included a de-identified subject ID, COVID-19 status, age in years and sex. Deeply sampled blood TCRbeta repertoires from subjects exposed to, actively infected with, or recovered from COVID-19 were included in the dataset. Where available, HLA class I and class II types were obtained from metadata supplied by the sample provider rather than from assay-based typing. The prospective study material was composed of cDNA or gDNA derived from T cells, B-cell-depleted T cells, or PBMCs. Overall results and qualifications from the work: How much clinical and demographic metadata was included differed by source and by participant, and the metadata was provided uncurated.

Of note for this clone: The antigen this receptor binds is unknown. No much larger clone exists at a distance of one base, and base qualities are not known.

V and J are trimmed by 2 bases and 5 bases, and the gene matches miss 14 bases of the junction. The CDR3 runs 18 amino acids, cysteine and phenylalanine included. Only the CDR3 DNA is retained, 54 bases long and in frame from the first base. The germline V gene (reference sequence) supplies CDR1 MNHEY and CDR2 SMNVEV. The immunoSEQ Assay, a bias-controlled multiplex PCR, was used to amplify TCRbeta CDR3 regions from genomic DNA. Regarding the original processing steps: Within the assay, amplification of reference gene primers was used to estimate how many nucleated cells each sample contained. To quantify the absolute abundance of each unique TCRbeta CDR3 rearrangement, sequence reads were collapsed and filtered. For each sample, productive Simpson clonality was calculated as the square root of Simpson's diversity index over productive rearrangements. The source is immuneACCESS, and TCRdb retained only in-frame sequences with V and J called. Part of the clones is not carried over; for the studies checked, unresolved V genes explain less than half of this, and the remainder is unexplained. That table supplies the V and J calls and clone size; D and trimming were determined from the DNA. Within this sample are about 110,000 clones, with 70% to 90% of them counted one time only. Jointly, the top ten make up over 2% of the sample.

Collaborating institutions collected whole blood in K2EDTA tubes following their own protocols. For TCRbeta analysis, collaborators shipped samples in one of three forms: frozen whole blood, isolated PBMCs, or DNA extracted from either of those sample types. The sequenced material came from peripheral blood. The rearranged segments are TRBV27 and TRBJ1-2; 10 central nucleotides agree with TRBD1. This receptor was identified in a human donor in a cohort sampled during active COVID-19. The nucleotide sequence reads as follows: TGTGCCAGCAGTTTAAGGCGCCGGGACAGGGGATTTATTTATGGCTACACCTTC. Its translation reads: CASSLRRRDRGFIYGYTF.